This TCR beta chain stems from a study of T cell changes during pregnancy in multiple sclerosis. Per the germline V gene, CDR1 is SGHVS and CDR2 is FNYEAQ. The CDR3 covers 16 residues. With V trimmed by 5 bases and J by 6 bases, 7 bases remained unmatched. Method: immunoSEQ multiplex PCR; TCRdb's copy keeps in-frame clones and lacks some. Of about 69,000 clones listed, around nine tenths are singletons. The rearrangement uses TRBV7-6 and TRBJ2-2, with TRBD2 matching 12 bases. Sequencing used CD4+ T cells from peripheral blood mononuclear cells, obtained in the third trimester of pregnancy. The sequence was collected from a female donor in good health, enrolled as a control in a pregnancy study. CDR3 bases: TGTGCCAGCAGCCCTCCTAGCGGGGGGGCCTCCGGGGAGCTGTTTTTT. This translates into CASSPPSGGASGELFF.